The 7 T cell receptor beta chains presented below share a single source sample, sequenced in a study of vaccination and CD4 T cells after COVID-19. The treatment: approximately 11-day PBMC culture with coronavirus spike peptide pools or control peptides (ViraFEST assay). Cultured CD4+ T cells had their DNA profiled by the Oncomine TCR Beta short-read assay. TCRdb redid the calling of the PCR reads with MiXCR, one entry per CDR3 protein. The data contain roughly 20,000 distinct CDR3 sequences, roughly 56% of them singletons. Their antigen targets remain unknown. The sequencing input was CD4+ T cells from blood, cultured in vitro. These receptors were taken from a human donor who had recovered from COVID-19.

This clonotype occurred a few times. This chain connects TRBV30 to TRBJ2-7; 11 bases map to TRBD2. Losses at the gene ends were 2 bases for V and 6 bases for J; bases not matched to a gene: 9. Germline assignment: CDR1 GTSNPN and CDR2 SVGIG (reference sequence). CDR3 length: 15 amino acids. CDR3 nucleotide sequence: TGTGCCTGGAGTTCCAAGGGGCTAGCGGGGGGCGAGCAGTACTTC. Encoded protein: CAWSSKGLAGGEQYF.

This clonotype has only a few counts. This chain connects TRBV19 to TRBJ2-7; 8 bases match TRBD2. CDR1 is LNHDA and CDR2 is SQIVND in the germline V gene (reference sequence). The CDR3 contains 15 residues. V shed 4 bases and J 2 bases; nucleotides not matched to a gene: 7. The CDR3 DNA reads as TGTGCCAGTAGTAAAAGTCAAGCGGGAGCCTACGAGCAGTACTTC. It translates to CASSKSQAGAYEQYF.

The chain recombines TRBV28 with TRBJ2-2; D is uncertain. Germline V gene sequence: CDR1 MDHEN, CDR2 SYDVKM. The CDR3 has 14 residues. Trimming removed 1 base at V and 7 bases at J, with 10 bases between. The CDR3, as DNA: TGTGCCAGCAGTTTATTTGGGCAAGGCGGGGAGCTGTTTTTT. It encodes CASSLFGQGGELFF.

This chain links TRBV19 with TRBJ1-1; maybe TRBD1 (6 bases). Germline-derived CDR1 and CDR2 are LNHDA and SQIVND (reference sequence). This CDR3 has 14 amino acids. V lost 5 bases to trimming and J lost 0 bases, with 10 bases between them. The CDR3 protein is CASSPHRVNTEAFF. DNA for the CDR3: TGTGCCAGTAGTCCCCACAGGGTGAACACTGAAGCTTTCTTT.

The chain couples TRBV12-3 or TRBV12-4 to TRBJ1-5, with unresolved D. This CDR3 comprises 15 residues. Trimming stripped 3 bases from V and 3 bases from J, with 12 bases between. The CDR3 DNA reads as TGTGCCAGCAGTTTTGGGAGAGGCTACAATCAGCCCCAGCATTTT. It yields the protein CASSFGRGYNQPQHF.

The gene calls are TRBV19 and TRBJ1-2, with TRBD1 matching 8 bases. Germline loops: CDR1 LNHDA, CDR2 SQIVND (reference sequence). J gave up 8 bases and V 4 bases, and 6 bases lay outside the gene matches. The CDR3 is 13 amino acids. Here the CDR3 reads CASSTRQGRGYTF. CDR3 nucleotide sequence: TGTGCCAGTAGTACCCGACAGGGGCGCGGCTACACCTTC.

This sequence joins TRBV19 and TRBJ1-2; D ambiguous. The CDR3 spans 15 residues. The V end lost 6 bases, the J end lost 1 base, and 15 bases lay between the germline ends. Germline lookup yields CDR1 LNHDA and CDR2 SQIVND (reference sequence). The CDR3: CASRLATGGNYGYTF. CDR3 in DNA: TGTGCCAGTAGGCTAGCCACCGGAGGTAACTATGGCTACACCTTC.